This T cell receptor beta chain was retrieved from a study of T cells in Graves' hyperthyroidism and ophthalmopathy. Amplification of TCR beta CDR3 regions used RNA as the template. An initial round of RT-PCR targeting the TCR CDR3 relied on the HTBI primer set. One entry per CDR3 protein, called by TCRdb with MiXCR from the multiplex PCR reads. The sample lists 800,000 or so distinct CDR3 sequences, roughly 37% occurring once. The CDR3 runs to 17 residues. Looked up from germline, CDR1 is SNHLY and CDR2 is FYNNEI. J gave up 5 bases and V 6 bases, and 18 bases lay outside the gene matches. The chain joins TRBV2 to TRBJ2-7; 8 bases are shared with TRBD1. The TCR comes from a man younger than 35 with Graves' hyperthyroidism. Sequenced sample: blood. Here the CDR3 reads CASSWGQDSLSSDEQYF. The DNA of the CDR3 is TGTGCCAGCAGCTGGGGACAGGACTCATTATCATCCGACGAGCAGTACTTC.